These 21 T cell receptor beta chains share one sample of origin, sequenced in a study of CD8 T cells in Susac syndrome. An input of 0.5 to 1 ug of RNA was subjected to reverse transcription using random hexamers. TCRdb called the immunoSEQ multiplex PCR reads again in MiXCR, with one record for every CDR3 protein. This sample has about 300,000 distinct CDR3 sequences, with around 89% found just once. Material: CD8+ T cells from PBMCs. The receptors stem from a human donor with multiple sclerosis.

This clonotype has just a few counts. The chain employs TRBV28 and TRBJ2-7; perhaps TRBD2 as D (5 bases). V dropped 5 bases and J dropped 2 bases, with 13 bases sitting between them. CDR3 length: 14 amino acids. In germline, CDR1 is MDHEN, CDR2 SYDVKM. The CDR3 spells CASSPPGGTYEQYF. CDR3 coding DNA: TGTGCCAGCAGTCCACCAGGAGGTACCTACGAGCAGTACTTC.

The rearrangement joins TRBV12-3 or TRBV12-4 to TRBJ1-2; the D gene is possibly TRBD1 (5 bases). This CDR3 region has 14 residues. Trimming stripped 5 bases from V and 2 bases from J, with 12 bases between. The CDR3, as DNA: TGTGCCAGCAGTCCTCGGACATTGAACTATGGCTACACCTTC. The encoded protein is CASSPRTLNYGYTF.

The chain employs TRBV30 and TRBJ1-1; 7 bases align to TRBD1. The CDR3 has 14 residues. CDR1 GTSNPN and CDR2 SVGIG come from the germline V gene (reference sequence). Germline trimming cut 3 bases from V and 4 bases from J; bases unmatched to any gene: 8. CDR3 amino acids: CAWRGGAGSTEAFF. The CDR3 nucleotides read TGTGCCTGGAGAGGGGGCGCGGGGAGCACTGAAGCTTTCTTT.

V is TRBV12-3 or TRBV12-4 and J is TRBJ1-1, with D tentatively TRBD1 (5 bases). This CDR3 is 12 amino acids long. Trimming left V 6 bases short and J 4 bases short, with 9 bases between. The CDR3 region is CASRGVGTEAFF. DNA of the CDR3: TGTGCCAGCAGGGGGGTTGGCACTGAAGCTTTCTTT.

V is TRBV4-1 and J is TRBJ1-5; 8 nucleotides match TRBD1. CDR1 and CDR2 from the germline V gene are MGHRA and YSYEKL. The V and J ends lost 2 bases and 0 bases, in that order; junction bases with no gene match: 3. This CDR3 has 16 amino acids. CDR3 protein: CASSQLDRGSNQPQHF. CDR3 DNA: TGCGCCAGCAGCCAACTCGACAGGGGTAGCAATCAGCCCCAGCATTTT.

The V gene is TRBV9, the J gene TRBJ2-1; the D gene could be TRBD1 or TRBD2 (5 bases each). CDR1 is SGDLS and CDR2 is YYNGEE in the germline V gene. The CDR3 runs 14 residues. Trimming pared 4 bases from V and 4 bases from J, leaving 12 bases between. The CDR3 DNA reads as TGTGCCAGCAGCCCGTGGGGACGATACAATGAGCAGTTCTTC. It encodes CASSPWGRYNEQFF.

The V gene is TRBV5-1, the J gene TRBJ1-4; 9 bases agree with TRBD1. Germline CDR1 is SGHRS and CDR2 is YFSETQ. Unmatched junction bases numbered 8, after V lost 3 bases and J lost 8 bases. The CDR3 has 15 amino acids. CDR3 nucleotides: TGCGCCAGCAGCTCTCTGGACAGGGGTGGGGAAAAACTGTTTTTT. Residues: CASSSLDRGGEKLFF.

This clonotype has a single count. The V and J genes are TRBV19 and TRBJ2-2, with D possibly TRBD2 on 6 matching bases. Germline V gene data show CDR1 as LNHDA and CDR2 as SQIVND (reference sequence). V was pared by 4 bases and J by 7 bases, with 13 bases between. This CDR3 is built from 14 residues. This chain's CDR3 is CASSTGVGNGELFF. Here the CDR3 DNA reads TGTGCCAGTAGTACGGGAGTTGGCAACGGGGAGCTGTTTTTT.

This clonotype has only one observation. The chain employs TRBV7-9 and TRBJ2-3, with TRBD1 matching 7 bases. This CDR3 is 17 amino acids long. Per the germline V gene, CDR1 is SEHNR and CDR2 is FQNEAQ (reference sequence). The V and J ends lost 4 bases and 4 bases, in that order; junction bases with no gene match: 14. CDR3 region: CASSSVGGSLGSDTQYF. For the CDR3, the DNA is TGTGCCAGCAGCTCTGTAGGGGGCTCGTTGGGTTCAGATACGCAGTATTTT.

The chain is built from TRBV7-9 and TRBJ1-6, with D hard to call. Germline CDR1 SEHNR, CDR2 FQNEAQ (reference sequence). CDR3 length: 19 amino acids. The V end lost 5 bases, the J end lost 0 bases, and 20 bases lay between the germline ends. The CDR3 DNA sequence: TGTGCCAGCAGCCCAACGCTCGATCAAGTTCCCTCCTATAATTCACCCCTCCACTTT. It codes for CASSPTLDQVPSYNSPLHF.

The chain links TRBV12-3 or TRBV12-4 to TRBJ2-1; 8 bases map to TRBD2. The trim removed 6 bases at V and 0 bases at J, leaving 4 bases unmatched. CDR3 length: 15 residues. The CDR3 here is CASRERGSSYNEQFF. CDR3 nucleotides: TGTGCCAGCAGGGAGCGGGGGAGCTCCTACAATGAGCAGTTCTTC.

This chain links TRBV14 with TRBJ2-1, with D perhaps matching TRBD2 (5 bases). The CDR3 spans 17 residues. V was pared by 8 bases and J by 2 bases, with 22 bases between. Per the germline V gene, CDR1 is SGHDN and CDR2 is FVKESK. CDR3 in DNA: TGTGCCAGCGGCCTCGCCTCACGCATGGGAGCCTACAATGAGCAGTTCTTC. Residues: CASGLASRMGAYNEQFF.

This clonotype appeared a single time. The chain employs TRBV20-1 and TRBJ1-5; TRBD1 aligns across 12 bases. This CDR3 spans 16 amino acids. The J segment lost 5 bases and the V segment lost 5 bases, leaving 10 bases of the junction unmatched. Germline CDR1 DFQATT, CDR2 SNEGSKA (reference sequence). The CDR3 bases are TGCAGTGCTTACTCCGGGACAGGGGGCGCCGATCAGCCCCAGCATTTT. Encoded protein: CSAYSGTGGADQPQHF.

This clonotype occurred once. This chain uses TRBV24-1 with TRBJ2-3, with D perhaps being TRBD1 or TRBD2 (5 bases each). V lost 4 bases, J lost 4 bases, and 17 bases lay in between. Germline CDR1 KGHDR, CDR2 SFDVKD. The CDR3 contains 16 residues. The CDR3 sequence: CATSDYRDGRADTQYF. The CDR3 DNA follows: TGTGCCACCAGTGACTACCGGGACGGTCGGGCAGATACGCAGTATTTT.

The chain employs TRBV9 and TRBJ2-5, with TRBD2 matching over 11 bases. V lost 2 bases, J lost 1 base, and 1 base stayed unmatched. Germline V gene lookup returns CDR1 SGDLS and CDR2 YYNGEE. The CDR3 is 15 amino acids. CDR3: CASSVSGGAQETQYF. CDR3 coding DNA: TGTGCCAGCAGCGTTAGCGGGGGGGCCCAAGAGACCCAGTACTTC.

The chain couples TRBV7-9 to TRBJ2-2; 9 positions agree with TRBD1. Germline trimming cut 10 bases from V and 3 bases from J; bases unmatched to any gene: 21. Germline values: CDR1 SEHNR, CDR2 FQNEAQ (reference sequence). The CDR3 covers 19 residues. The CDR3 protein is CATQQGALSGGPYTGELFF. Written as DNA, the CDR3 is TGTGCCACCCAACAGGGGGCCCTTTCCGGCGGGCCGTACACCGGGGAGCTGTTTTTT.

This clonotype was counted once. The rearrangement uses TRBV9 and TRBJ2-3; 7 bases line up with TRBD2. The CDR3 sequence is 14 residues long. V lost 3 bases to trimming and J lost 6 bases; unmatched junction nucleotides: 7. Per germline, CDR1 SGDLS and CDR2 YYNGEE. For the CDR3, the DNA is TGTGCCAGCAGCGGAGCAGGACTAGGGGATACGCAGTATTTT. As protein: CASSGAGLGDTQYF.

The chain combines TRBV6-4 with TRBJ2-1; TRBD2 matches 11 bases. V shed 0 bases and J 9 bases; nucleotides not matched to a gene: 4. CDR3 size: 15 residues. Germline CDR1 reads MRHNA; CDR2 reads SNTAGT. Here the CDR3 DNA reads TGTGCCAGCAGTGACTCTAGCGGGGGGGCCTCTGAGCAGTTCTTC. This encodes CASSDSSGGASEQFF.

The chain carries TRBV27 and TRBJ2-2, with TRBD2 matching 9 bases. This CDR3 has 18 residues. Losses at the gene ends were 2 bases for V and 4 bases for J; bases not matched to a gene: 11. The V gene's germline CDR1 is MNHEY and CDR2 SMNVEV (reference sequence). The CDR3 nucleotides are TGTGCCAGCAGTTTAGGGCTAGCGGGATCCCCGGGCACCGGGGAGCTGTTTTTT. It translates to CASSLGLAGSPGTGELFF.

The rearrangement joins TRBV6-2 or TRBV6-3 to TRBJ2-1; the match to TRBD2 covers 9 bases. The V gene's germline CDR1 is MNHEY and CDR2 SVGEGT. This CDR3 comprises 17 residues. V trimming: 0 bases; J trimming: 7 bases; junction bases outside the gene matches: 10. The CDR3 sequence is CASSYSLAGAITNEQFF. CDR3 DNA sequence: TGTGCCAGCAGTTACTCGTTAGCGGGAGCAATTACAAATGAGCAGTTCTTC.

V usage is TRBV14 and J usage is TRBJ2-7; the D call may be TRBD1 or TRBD2 (5 bases each). CDR1 and CDR2 (germline): SGHDN, FVKESK. This CDR3 has 13 residues. V gave up 7 bases and J gave up 2 bases, with 12 bases separating them. CDR3 sequence (DNA): TGTGCCAGCAAGGGCAGGGACGCCTACGAGCAGTACTTC. Amino acids: CASKGRDAYEQYF. The variable domain in full, with the rest retrieved from reference TRBV14 and TRBJ2-7, is EAGVTQFPSHSVIEKGQTVTLRCDPISGHDNLYWYRRVMGKEIKFLLHFVKESKQDESGMPNNRFLAERTGGTYSTLKVQPAELEDSGVYFCASKGRDAYEQYFGPGTRLTVT.